This T cell receptor (beta chain) originates from a study of blood T cell repertoires in COVID-19. Study overall: Samples of COVID-19 (acute and convalescent) were obtained from the United States, Italy and Spain. Sources were T cells, B-cell-depleted T cells, or PBMCs; the material itself was cDNA or gDNA.

Original processing methods: Amplification of reference gene primers was used by the study to estimate nucleated cell counts. Sequencing was performed with immunoSEQ multiplex PCR; in TCRdb, only in-frame clones are kept and a portion is missing. That table furnishes V, J and clone size, whereas the DNA furnished D and trimming. The profile shows about 300,000 clones, around 92% of them singletons. There are 14 residues in the CDR3. With V trimmed by 6 bases and J by 0 bases, 1 base remained unmatched. Looked up from germline, CDR1 is SNHLY and CDR2 is FYNNEI. Sequencing was carried out using peripheral blood. This chain uses TRBV2 with TRBJ2-2; 7 bases align to TRBD2. The TCR originated in a woman aged 30 to 39 with COVID-19, enrolled during active disease. In DNA, the CDR3 is TGTGCCAGCAGCGGACTAGCGAACACCGGGGAGCTGTTTTTT. Its translation is CASSGLANTGELFF.